Presented here are 32 T cell receptor beta chains from one specimen sequenced in a study of blood T cell repertoires in COVID-19. The table came from immunoSEQ multiplex PCR; TCRdb's copy has only in-frame clones and leaves some out. The data hold about 250,000 clones, with just over 85% observed a single time. Material: PBMCs or T cells enriched from blood (not recorded which). These receptors originate from a middle-aged man who had recovered from COVID-19.

This sequence joins TRBV5-1 and TRBJ2-7; 8 nucleotides agree with TRBD1. Germline lookup yields CDR1 SGHRS and CDR2 YFSETQ. Germline trimming cut 4 bases from V and 0 bases from J; bases unmatched to any gene: 6. The length of the CDR3 is 15 residues. CDR3 bases: TGCGCCAGCAGCATGACAGGGGCTTCCTCCTACGAGCAGTACTTC. This translates into CASSMTGASSYEQYF.

The V call is TRBV6-4, the J call TRBJ1-4; 8 bases align to TRBD1. V lost 6 bases to trimming and J lost 8 bases; unmatched junction nucleotides: 5. CDR1 is MRHNA, CDR2 SNTAGT, per germline. The CDR3 is made up of 13 amino acids. The CDR3 protein is CASSEQGGEKLFF. The CDR3 region has the DNA TGTGCCAGCAGCGAACAGGGGGGAGAAAAACTGTTTTTT.

This clone was observed a few times. J is TRBJ2-1 and V is TRBV19; 8 nucleotides align to TRBD2. V lost 0 bases and J lost 6; bases outside the gene matches: 4. This CDR3 region has 15 residues. CDR1 and CDR2 from the germline V gene are LNHDA and SQIVND (reference sequence). Written as DNA, the CDR3 is TGTGCCAGTAGTATAGAGGGACTAGGGTCCAATGAGCAGTTCTTC. It translates to CASSIEGLGSNEQFF.

The chain is built from TRBV6-5 and TRBJ2-3, with 7 bases identical to TRBD2. The CDR3 runs 14 residues. Germline V gives CDR1 MNHEY, CDR2 SVGAGI. The trim removed 11 bases at V and 0 bases at J, leaving 8 bases unmatched. The CDR3 reads CACSERDSTDTQYF. For the CDR3, the DNA is TGTGCCTGCTCGGAGCGGGACAGCACAGATACGCAGTATTTT.

This clone was observed a single time. The chain links TRBV5-4 to TRBJ2-6; D is uncertain. This CDR3 spans 15 amino acids. Trimming shortened V by 0 bases and J by 2 bases, and 6 bases separated the two germline ends. Germline lookup yields CDR1 SGHNT and CDR2 YYREEE (reference sequence). The CDR3 DNA is TGTGCCAGCAGCTTGGGGTCGGCTGGGGCCAACGTCCTGACTTTC. Translation gives CASSLGSAGANVLTF.

The rearrangement joins TRBV6-5 to TRBJ2-2; 10 bases fit TRBD1. The CDR3 loop spans 14 amino acids. Germline V CDR1 and CDR2: MNHEY, SVGAGI. Trimming at V came to 10 bases and at J to 1 base, leaving 3 bases not matched to a gene. CDR3 nucleotide sequence: TGTGCCACGGGACAGGGGAGGAACACCGGGGAGCTGTTTTTT. Translation gives CATGQGRNTGELFF.

The sample holds a few counts of this clone. The chain links TRBV30 to TRBJ1-6, with unresolved D. The CDR3 is made up of 18 amino acids. The germline gives CDR1 GTSNPN, CDR2 SVGIG (reference sequence). With 1 base removed from V and 2 bases from J, the gap between germline ends came to 18 bases. In nucleotides, the CDR3 is TGTGCCTGGAGTGGCTCGGGTGGCGCTGCACCCTATAATTCACCCCTCCACTTT. Translated, it gives CAWSGSGGAAPYNSPLHF.

This chain joins TRBV5-1 and TRBJ2-5; no firm D call. Germline values: CDR1 SGHRS, CDR2 YFSETQ. This CDR3 spans 11 amino acids. Trimming took 4 bases from V and 2 from J, leaving 3 bases between them. The CDR3 nucleotides are TGCGCCAGCAGCGTACAAGAGACCCAGTACTTC. Encoded protein: CASSVQETQYF.

The rearrangement joins TRBV5-1 to TRBJ1-1; a weak D match, TRBD1 (6 bases). V lost 0 bases and J lost 3, with 15 bases in between. This CDR3 is 16 amino acids long. The V gene's germline CDR1 is SGHRS and CDR2 YFSETQ. The CDR3, as DNA: TGCGCCAGCAGCTTGGGTGGACGGGGGGCCTACACTGAAGCTTTCTTT. Its translation: CASSLGGRGAYTEAFF.

The genes are TRBV4-2 and TRBJ2-7; 15 positions agree with TRBD2. There are 16 residues in the CDR3. Per germline, CDR1 LGHNA and CDR2 YNFKEQ. J gave up 4 bases and V 4 bases, and 5 bases lay outside the gene matches. The CDR3 DNA reads TGTGCCAGCAGCCTCGGACTAGCGGGAGGGCAATACGAGCAGTACTTC. Translation gives CASSLGLAGGQYEQYF.

The chain employs TRBV7-2 and TRBJ2-6; 8 bases are a match to TRBD2. The CDR3 sequence is 17 residues long. V dropped 5 bases and J dropped 0; count of bases not matched to a gene: 6. Germline CDR1 is SGHTA and CDR2 is FQGNSA. This CDR3 is CASSPRGGFSGANVLTF. The CDR3 nucleotides read TGTGCCAGCAGCCCCCGGGGGGGATTCTCTGGGGCCAACGTCCTGACTTTC.

This chain links TRBV5-1 with TRBJ1-5; perhaps TRBD1 as D (6 bases). Germline loops: CDR1 SGHRS, CDR2 YFSETQ. The V and J ends lost 4 bases and 3 bases respectively, with 11 bases between them. CDR3 size: 14 residues. CDR3 loop: CASSPEGDNQPQHF. The CDR3 DNA reads as TGCGCCAGCAGCCCCGAGGGGGACAATCAGCCCCAGCATTTT.

The chain employs TRBV6-4 and TRBJ1-2; TRBD1 matches 10 bases. Germline CDR1 is MRHNA and CDR2 is SNTAGT. The CDR3 covers 18 residues. Trimming removed 6 bases from V and 0 bases from J; junction bases left unmatched: 13. This CDR3 is CASRRQGATGLANYGYTF. The CDR3 region has the DNA TGTGCCAGCAGAAGACAGGGGGCAACCGGTTTAGCTAACTATGGCTACACCTTC.

In this sample, this clone turned up once. V usage is TRBV20-1 and J usage is TRBJ1-2, with D possibly TRBD1 on 5 matching bases. The V end was cut by 3 bases, the J end by 7 bases, with 15 bases between. The V gene's germline CDR1 is DFQATT and CDR2 SNEGSKA (reference sequence). The CDR3 sequence is 13 residues long. The CDR3 DNA is TGCAGTGCTAGTTTGGGGGGTATACTTGGCTACACCTTC. It translates to CSASLGGILGYTF.

The gene calls are TRBV16 and TRBJ2-1, with TRBD2 matching 8 bases. CDR1 KGHSY and CDR2 FQNENV come from the germline V gene. V lost 4 bases, J lost 2 bases, and 10 bases stayed unmatched. This CDR3 has 17 amino acids. The CDR3 spells CASSPLLREGPYNEQFF. DNA for the CDR3: TGTGCCAGCAGCCCCCTCCTCCGGGAGGGACCCTACAATGAGCAGTTCTTC. Complete variable domain (other parts from reference TRBV16 and TRBJ2-1): GEEVAQTPKHLVRGEGQKAKLYCAPIKGHSYVFWYQQVLKNEFKFLISFQNENVFDETGMPKERFSAKCLPNSPCSLEIQATKLEDSAVYFCASSPLLREGPYNEQFFGPGTRLTVL.

The J gene is TRBJ2-3, the V gene TRBV7-2, with D perhaps TRBD2 (6 bases). Trimming took off 3 bases at V and 0 bases at J, with 19 bases between the two ends. Germline values: CDR1 SGHTA, CDR2 FQGNSA. This CDR3 is built from 18 residues. The CDR3 coding sequence is TGTGCCAGCAGCTTGTCGAGGCCCCGGGGGACTAGCACAGATACGCAGTATTTT. Translation gives CASSLSRPRGTSTDTQYF.

This clone was detected once. The CDR3 DNA sequence: TGTGCCAGCAGTGAAACGACGGGACAAGGCACAGATACGCAGTATTTT. It encodes CASSETTGQGTDTQYF. V gene TRBV6-1 combines with J gene TRBJ2-3; TRBD1 is a possible D gene (6 bases). V lost 2 bases and J lost 1, with 13 bases in between. The germline gives CDR1 MNHNS, CDR2 SASEGT. This CDR3 has 16 residues.

The V call is TRBV2, the J call TRBJ1-5, with a weak D call TRBD1 (6 bases). Germline-derived CDR1 and CDR2 are SNHLY and FYNNEI. The CDR3 length is 16 residues. Trimming left V 0 bases short and J 5 bases short, with 14 bases between. CDR3 nucleotide sequence: TGTGCCAGCAGTGAAGCGAAGGGCCAGGGGTATCAGCCCCAGCATTTT. This translates into CASSEAKGQGYQPQHF.

The chain recombines TRBV4-1 with TRBJ2-1; TRBD2 matches at 8 bases. V lost 0 bases to trimming and J lost 6 bases; unmatched junction nucleotides: 10. Germline V CDR1 and CDR2: MGHRA, YSYEKL. The CDR3 extends over 17 amino acids. In nucleotides, the CDR3 is TGCGCCAGCAGCCAAGAGTCTTGGCGGGAGGCCGTCAATGAGCAGTTCTTC. Residues: CASSQESWREAVNEQFF.

This clone appeared a single time. This chain joins TRBV24-1 and TRBJ1-3; D is undetermined. Germline assignment: CDR1 KGHDR and CDR2 SFDVKD. Trimming stripped 3 bases from V and 3 bases from J, with 17 bases between. The CDR3 loop spans 17 amino acids. Written as DNA, the CDR3 is TGTGCCACCAGTGATGGAGGACTCCGGAGAGGTGGAAACACCATATATTTT. Amino acid sequence: CATSDGGLRRGGNTIYF.

This chain links TRBV5-1 with TRBJ2-3, with TRBD1 as a possible D gene (7 bases). V was cut by 0 bases and J by 2 bases, with 13 bases left in between. CDR3 length equals 16 residues. Per germline, CDR1 SGHRS and CDR2 YFSETQ. As DNA, the CDR3 is TGCGCCAGCAGCTTGGGGGCAGGGGGGAACACAGATACGCAGTATTTT. Residues: CASSLGAGGNTDTQYF. Full variable domain (rest looked up from reference TRBV5-1 and TRBJ2-3): KAGVTQTPRYLIKTRGQQVTLSCSPISGHRSVSWYQQTPGQGLQFLFEYFSETQRNKGNFPGRFSGRQFSNSRSEMNVSTLELGDSALYLCASSLGAGGNTDTQYFGPGTRLTVL.

The rearrangement joins TRBV5-1 to TRBJ2-7; TRBD2 might be the D (6 bases). The CDR3 length is 17 residues. V lost 0 bases, J lost 6 bases, and 22 bases lay in between. CDR1 and CDR2 from the germline V gene are SGHRS and YFSETQ. The CDR3 region has the DNA TGCGCCAGCAGCTTGGGGTCTATCTTCGGGGGAGTGTCCGAGCAGTACTTC. As protein: CASSLGSIFGGVSEQYF.

The chain links TRBV27 to TRBJ1-1; D remains ambiguous. This CDR3 is 15 amino acids long. The germline V and J ends were trimmed by 1 base and 2 bases, with 11 bases remaining between them. Germline V gene sequence: CDR1 MNHEY, CDR2 SMNVEV (reference sequence). This CDR3 reads CASSLFAPINTEAFF. For the CDR3, the DNA is TGTGCCAGCAGTTTATTCGCGCCAATTAACACTGAAGCTTTCTTT.

The chain uses TRBV5-1 and TRBJ2-7, with TRBD1 identical over 8 bases. The CDR3 extends over 15 amino acids. The J segment lost 2 bases and the V segment lost 4 bases, leaving 8 bases of the junction unmatched. Per the germline V gene, CDR1 is SGHRS and CDR2 is YFSETQ. The CDR3 bases are TGCGCCAGCAGCAGATCCGGGACAGGCACCTACGAGCAGTACTTC. The encoded protein is CASSRSGTGTYEQYF.

The chain joins TRBV6-5 to TRBJ2-7, with TRBD2 identical over 13 bases. The CDR3 sequence is 14 residues long. V trimming: 6 bases; J trimming: 3 bases; junction bases outside the gene matches: 2. Germline lookup yields CDR1 MNHEY and CDR2 SVGAGI. The DNA for the CDR3 is TGTGCCAGCAGGGGGACTAGCGGGAACTACGAGCAGTACTTC. The encoded protein is CASRGTSGNYEQYF.

The rearrangement links TRBV6-6 to TRBJ2-5, with unresolved D. CDR3 length: 12 amino acids. CDR1 is MNHNY, CDR2 SVGAGI, per germline (reference sequence). Trimming left V 2 bases short and J 5 bases short, with 6 bases between. CDR3 residues: CASSYPSETQYF. The CDR3 bases are TGTGCCAGCAGTTACCCCTCGGAGACCCAGTACTTC.

CDR3 in amino acids: CASSPDRYLTYGYTF. CDR3 in DNA: TGTGCCAGCAGTCCAGACAGATACTTAACATATGGCTACACCTTC. The chain couples TRBV7-2 to TRBJ1-2, with D possibly being TRBD1 (5 bases). This CDR3 comprises 15 residues. CDR1 and CDR2 from the germline V gene are SGHTA and FQGNSA. V was pared by 6 bases and J by 5 bases, with 19 bases between.

The rearrangement links TRBV4-1 to TRBJ1-2; possible D gene TRBD1, 6 bases. The V gene lost 0 bases and the J gene lost 4 bases, with 18 bases spanning the gap. CDR1 MGHRA and CDR2 YSYEKL come from the germline V gene. The CDR3 is 17 residues long. The chain's CDR3 is CASSQEGALAGIYGYTF. The CDR3, as DNA: TGCGCCAGCAGCCAAGAGGGGGCTTTGGCAGGGATCTATGGCTACACCTTC.

The chain couples TRBV19 to TRBJ2-5; 8 bases map to TRBD1. This CDR3 region has 16 residues. Germline lookup yields CDR1 LNHDA and CDR2 SQIVND (reference sequence). J lost 6 bases, V lost 5 bases, and 14 bases had no gene match. The CDR3 region has the DNA TGTGCCAGTAGTCTAGGACAGGGCACCTTATTACAGACCCAGTACTTC. It encodes CASSLGQGTLLQTQYF.

The V and J genes are TRBV6-5 and TRBJ2-5; maybe TRBD1 (5 bases). This CDR3 contains 14 residues. The germline V gene encodes CDR1 MNHEY and CDR2 SVGAGI. Trimming removed 2 bases at V and 5 bases at J, with 12 bases between. CDR3 protein: CASSYGRDTETQYF. The CDR3 DNA is TGTGCCAGCAGTTACGGCAGGGATACGGAGACCCAGTACTTC.

The chain uses TRBV6-4 and TRBJ1-2, with 7 bases matching TRBD1. The germline V gene has CDR1 MRHNA and CDR2 SNTAGT. The length of the CDR3 is 11 residues. Trimming removed 7 bases from V and 7 bases from J; junction bases left unmatched: 3. This CDR3 reads CASTDRAGYTF. The CDR3 DNA reads as TGTGCCAGCACAGACAGGGCTGGCTACACCTTC.

The chain combines TRBV6-5 with TRBJ2-4; TRBD1 agrees at 8 bases. The length of the CDR3 is 15 residues. Germline V gene lookup returns CDR1 MNHEY and CDR2 SVGAGI. J was trimmed by 7 bases and V by 4 bases; bases with no gene match: 9. The CDR3 here is CASSSSRTGSNIQYF. The CDR3 DNA follows: TGTGCCAGCAGTTCAAGTCGGACAGGGTCGAACATTCAGTACTTC.